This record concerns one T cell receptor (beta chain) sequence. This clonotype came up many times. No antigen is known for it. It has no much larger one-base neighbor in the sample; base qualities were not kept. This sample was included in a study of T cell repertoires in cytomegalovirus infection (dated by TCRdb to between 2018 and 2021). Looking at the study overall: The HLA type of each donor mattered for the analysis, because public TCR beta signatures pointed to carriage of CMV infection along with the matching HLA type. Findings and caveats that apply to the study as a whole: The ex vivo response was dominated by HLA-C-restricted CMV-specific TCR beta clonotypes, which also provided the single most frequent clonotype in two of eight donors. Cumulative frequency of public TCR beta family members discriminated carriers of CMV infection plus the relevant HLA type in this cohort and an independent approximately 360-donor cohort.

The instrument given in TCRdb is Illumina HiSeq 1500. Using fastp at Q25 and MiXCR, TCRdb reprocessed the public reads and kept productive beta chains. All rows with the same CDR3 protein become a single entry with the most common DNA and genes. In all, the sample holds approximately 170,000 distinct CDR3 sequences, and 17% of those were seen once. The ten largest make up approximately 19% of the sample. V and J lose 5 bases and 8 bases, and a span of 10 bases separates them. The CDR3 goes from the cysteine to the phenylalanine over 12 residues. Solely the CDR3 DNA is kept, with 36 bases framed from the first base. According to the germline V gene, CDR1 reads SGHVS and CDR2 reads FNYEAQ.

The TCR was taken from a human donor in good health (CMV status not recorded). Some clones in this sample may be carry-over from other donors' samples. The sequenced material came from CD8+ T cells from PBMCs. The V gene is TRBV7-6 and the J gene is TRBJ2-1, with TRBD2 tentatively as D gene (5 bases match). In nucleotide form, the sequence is TGTGCCAGCAGCCGAGCTAGCTATGAGCAGTTCTTC. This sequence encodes CASSRASYEQFF.